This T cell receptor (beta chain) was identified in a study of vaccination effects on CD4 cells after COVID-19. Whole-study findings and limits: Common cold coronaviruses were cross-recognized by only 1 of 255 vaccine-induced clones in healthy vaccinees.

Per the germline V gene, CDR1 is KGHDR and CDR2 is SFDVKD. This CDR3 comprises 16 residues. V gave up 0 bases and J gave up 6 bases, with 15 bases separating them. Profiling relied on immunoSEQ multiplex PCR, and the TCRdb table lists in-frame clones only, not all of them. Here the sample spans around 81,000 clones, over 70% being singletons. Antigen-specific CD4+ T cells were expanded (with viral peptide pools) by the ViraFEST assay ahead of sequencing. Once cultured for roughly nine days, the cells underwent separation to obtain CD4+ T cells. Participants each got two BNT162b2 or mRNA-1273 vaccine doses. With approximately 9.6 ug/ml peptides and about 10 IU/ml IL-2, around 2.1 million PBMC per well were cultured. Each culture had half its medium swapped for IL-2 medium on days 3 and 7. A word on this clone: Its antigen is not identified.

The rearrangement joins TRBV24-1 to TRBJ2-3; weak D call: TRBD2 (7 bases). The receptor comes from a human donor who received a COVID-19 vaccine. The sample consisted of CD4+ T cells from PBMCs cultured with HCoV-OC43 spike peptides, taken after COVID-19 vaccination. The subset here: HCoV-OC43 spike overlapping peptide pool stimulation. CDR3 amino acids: CATSDLGAGARDTQYF. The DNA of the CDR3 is TGTGCCACCAGTGATTTGGGCGCGGGGGCCCGGGATACGCAGTATTTT.